The 32 T cell receptor beta chains reported below all come from one sample, sequenced in a study of blood T cell repertoires in COVID-19. Clones were sequenced by immunoSEQ multiplex PCR, and TCRdb holds only the in-frame ones, with some missing. The table has under 300,000 clones, around 90% seen once; the top ten hold 0.95% to 1%. Specimen: peripheral blood. The receptors stem from a woman aged 35 to 49 who had recovered from COVID-19.

The CDR3: CASSPLAVSYNEQFF. As DNA, the CDR3 is TGTGCCAGCAGCCCTCTAGCGGTCTCCTACAATGAGCAGTTCTTC. V gene TRBV11-3 combines with J gene TRBJ2-1; 7 bases are shared with TRBD2. CDR3 length equals 15 residues. After removal of 5 bases from V and 0 bases from J, the junction contained 4 bases not matched to a gene. The germline CDR1 and CDR2 sequences are SGHNT and YENEEA.

The chain has TRBV5-6 and TRBJ1-4; TRBD1 aligns across 10 bases. V lost 2 bases and J lost 5; bases outside the gene matches: 3. The CDR3 has 15 residues. Looked up from germline, CDR1 is SGHDT and CDR2 is YYEEEE. CDR3 in amino acids: CASSFPGQGNEKLFF. The CDR3 DNA reads TGTGCCAGCAGCTTCCCGGGACAGGGGAATGAAAAACTGTTTTTT.

This clone appeared a single time. The rearrangement links TRBV11-3 to TRBJ2-7, with D maybe TRBD2 (5 bases). The CDR3 has 16 residues. The V and J ends lost 1 base and 7 bases respectively, with 20 bases between them. CDR1 and CDR2 (germline): SGHNT, YENEEA. Here the CDR3 DNA reads TGTGCCAGCAGCTTAGGGGAGCCAGCCCCGCTGGGGGAGCAGTACTTC. Translation: CASSLGEPAPLGEQYF.

CDR3 residues: CASSQVFGDYGYTF. The DNA for the CDR3 is TGCGCCAGCAGCCAAGTGTTCGGTGACTATGGCTACACCTTC. The rearrangement joins TRBV4-1 to TRBJ1-2; D is unresolved. This CDR3 contains 14 residues. V lost 1 base and J 3 bases, leaving 9 bases between the germline ends. The germline V gene encodes CDR1 MGHRA and CDR2 YSYEKL.

The chain combines TRBV6-2 or TRBV6-3 with TRBJ2-7, with TRBD1 matching over 7 bases. Germline V gene lookup returns CDR1 MNHEY and CDR2 SVGEGT. The trim removed 6 bases at V and 2 bases at J, leaving 10 bases unmatched. The CDR3 runs to 15 residues. CDR3: CASSPRGRGTYEQYF. The DNA of the CDR3 is TGTGCCAGCAGCCCAAGGGGCAGGGGGACCTACGAGCAGTACTTC.

The CDR3 nucleotides read TGTGCCAGCAGCCCAAGGGGTGGGTCAAATTCACCCCTCCACTTT. Protein sequence: CASSPRGGSNSPLHF. This chain links TRBV11-3 with TRBJ1-6; TRBD1 is a possible D gene (5 bases). The V end was cut by 5 bases, the J end by 7 bases, with 15 bases between. The CDR3 length is 15 residues. From germline, CDR1 is SGHNT and CDR2 YENEEA.

This chain links TRBV6-2 or TRBV6-3 with TRBJ2-2, with 8 bases identical to TRBD1. Germline loops: CDR1 MNHEY, CDR2 SVGEGT. The CDR3 is 16 residues long. V was clipped by 5 bases and J by 5 bases; unmatched bases: 10. CDR3 bases: TGTGCCAGCAGTCCCCACCAGACAGGGGTGACCGGGGAGCTGTTTTTT. Amino acids: CASSPHQTGVTGELFF.

J is TRBJ2-3 and V is TRBV10-3, with D perhaps TRBD2 (6 bases). CDR1 and CDR2 (germline): ENHRY, SYGVKD. This CDR3 is built from 14 residues. Trimming left V 8 bases short and J 4 bases short, with 16 bases between. CDR3 loop: CAIAPAGSPDTQYF. The CDR3 nucleotides are TGTGCCATCGCCCCGGCGGGGTCCCCAGATACGCAGTATTTT.

This clone appeared once. V usage is TRBV11-2 and J usage is TRBJ2-1, with D perhaps TRBD2 (6 bases). In germline, CDR1 is SGHAT, CDR2 FQNNGV. The V end lost 5 bases, the J end lost 2 bases, and 13 bases lay between the germline ends. The CDR3 is 15 amino acids. The CDR3, as DNA: TGTGCCAGCAGCATGGGGAGGACCACCTACAATGAGCAGTTCTTC. It specifies CASSMGRTTYNEQFF.

This chain joins TRBV24-1 and TRBJ2-2; D might be TRBD1 (6 bases). With 4 bases removed from V and 5 bases from J, the gap between germline ends came to 13 bases. Germline CDR1 and CDR2: KGHDR and SFDVKD. The length of the CDR3 is 15 residues. As DNA, the CDR3 is TGTGCCACCAGTGACACTGGACAGTATACCGGGGAGCTGTTTTTT. Its protein is CATSDTGQYTGELFF.

This chain connects TRBV4-2 to TRBJ2-2; tentatively, D is TRBD1 (5 bases). The V end lost 4 bases, the J end lost 8 bases, and 11 bases lay between the germline ends. CDR1 and CDR2 (germline): LGHNA, YNFKEQ. The CDR3 totals 13 residues. The CDR3 DNA follows: TGTGCCAGCAGCCCCAGCCCAGGGGGGGAGCTGTTTTTT. Protein sequence: CASSPSPGGELFF.

Written as DNA, the CDR3 is TGTGCCAGCACCCCGTGGGCGGGAGGGCCTTGGGAAGATACGCAGTATTTT. Translated: CASTPWAGGPWEDTQYF. The chain combines TRBV6-2 or TRBV6-3 with TRBJ2-3, with TRBD2 matching over 9 bases. This CDR3 contains 17 residues. V lost 7 bases, J lost 5 bases, and 16 bases stayed unmatched. The germline CDR1 and CDR2 sequences are MNHEY and SVGEGT.

This sequence joins TRBV18 and TRBJ2-2; perhaps TRBD1 as D (7 bases). The CDR3 runs to 16 residues. V lost 3 bases and J lost 4, with 15 bases in between. Germline V gene sequence: CDR1 KGHSH, CDR2 LQKENI. CDR3 loop: CASSPPWQGGTGELFF. DNA for the CDR3: TGTGCCAGCTCACCCCCCTGGCAGGGGGGCACCGGGGAGCTGTTTTTT.

This chain uses TRBV19 with TRBJ2-3; weak D call: TRBD2 (5 bases). V was trimmed by 6 bases and J by 0 bases, leaving 13 bases between them. This CDR3 contains 15 residues. In germline, CDR1 is LNHDA, CDR2 SQIVND (reference sequence). CDR3 protein: CASRLAVSSTDTQYF. The CDR3 DNA follows: TGTGCCAGTAGGCTAGCCGTATCTAGCACAGATACGCAGTATTTT. The full variable domain, rest sourced from reference TRBV19 and TRBJ2-3, is DGGITQSPKYLFRKEGQNVTLSCEQNLNHDAMYWYRQDPGQGLRLIYYSQIVNDFQKGDIAEGYSVSREKKESFPLTVTSAQKNPTAFYLCASRLAVSSTDTQYFGPGTRLTVL.

In DNA, the CDR3 is TGTGCCATCAGTGAAGGGCAGGGTTGGCAGTTCTTC. Residues: CAISEGQGWQFF. The gene calls are TRBV10-3 and TRBJ2-1, with D perhaps matching TRBD1 (5 bases). Germline V CDR1 and CDR2: ENHRY, SYGVKD. The CDR3 has 12 residues. V shed 3 bases and J shed 12 bases, with 12 bases lying between them.

The chain is built from TRBV6-1 and TRBJ1-2; D is undetermined. Germline CDR1 reads MNHNS; CDR2 reads SASEGT. This CDR3 contains 15 residues. Trimming stripped 0 bases from V and 2 bases from J, with 10 bases between. The CDR3 region has the DNA TGTGCCAGCAGTGAAGCGCTGGGCTGGAACTATGGCTACACCTTC. This codes for CASSEALGWNYGYTF.

This rearrangement joins TRBV5-1 to TRBJ2-5; perhaps TRBD2 as D (5 bases). Germline CDR1 reads SGHRS; CDR2 reads YFSETQ. The CDR3 is 14 amino acids. The V and J ends lost 5 bases and 3 bases respectively, with 14 bases between them. In DNA form, the CDR3 reads TGCGCCAGCAGTGCCGAGGGCAGGAAAGAGACCCAGTACTTC. Its protein product is CASSAEGRKETQYF.

This sequence joins TRBV3-1 (or the pseudogene TRBV3-2) and TRBJ1-6; 9 bases fit TRBD1. V trimming: 1 base; J trimming: 13 bases; junction bases outside the gene matches: 2. The CDR3 spans 13 residues. Germline CDR1 reads LGHDT; CDR2 reads YNNKEL (reference sequence). The CDR3 region has the DNA TGTGCCAGCAGCCAAGGGGACAGGGCCCCCCTCCACTTT. Amino acids: CASSQGDRAPLHF.

V and J are TRBV24-1 and TRBJ1-2; TRBD1 matches at 10 bases. The germline V gene encodes CDR1 KGHDR and CDR2 SFDVKD. This CDR3 contains 15 residues. V lost 2 bases, J lost 6 bases, and 5 bases stayed unmatched. The CDR3 sequence: CATSDSGQGGDGYTF. CDR3 coding DNA: TGTGCCACCAGTGATTCCGGACAGGGGGGGGATGGCTACACCTTC.

The CDR3 region has the DNA TGTGCCATCTGGGGGGACTACGAGCAGTACTTC. It specifies CAIWGDYEQYF. The chain uses TRBV10-3 and TRBJ2-7; D may be TRBD2 (6 bases). The V end lost 8 bases, the J end lost 3 bases, and 8 bases lay between the germline ends. The germline gives CDR1 ENHRY, CDR2 SYGVKD. This CDR3 has 11 residues.

The chain uses TRBV19 and TRBJ2-7; 7 nucleotides line up with TRBD1. The ends lost 6 bases at V and 1 base at J; junction bases unmatched: 9. This CDR3 is built from 15 residues. The germline gives CDR1 LNHDA, CDR2 SQIVND (reference sequence). The CDR3 region is CASRPGQAPSYEQYF. CDR3 nucleotide sequence: TGTGCCAGTAGACCAGGACAGGCCCCTTCCTACGAGCAGTACTTC.

The chain has TRBV11-3 and TRBJ1-1; tentative D call: TRBD1 (5 bases). Trimming took 1 base from V and 2 from J, leaving 11 bases between them. Germline CDR1 is SGHNT and CDR2 is YENEEA. The CDR3 is made up of 15 amino acids. CDR3 DNA sequence: TGTGCCAGCAGCTTAGGCGGGGCCCCTAACACTGAAGCTTTCTTT. This codes for CASSLGGAPNTEAFF.

CDR3 sequence reads: CASSSGGGSSGNTIYF. The CDR3 nucleotides are TGTGCCAGCAGCTCTGGGGGGGGCAGCTCTGGAAACACCATATATTTT. V usage is TRBV7-2 and J usage is TRBJ1-3; D is perhaps TRBD1 (6 bases). Trimming cost V 4 bases and J 0 bases, with 13 bases left between them. CDR1 is SGHTA and CDR2 is FQGNSA in the germline V gene. The CDR3 extends over 16 amino acids.

The chain joins TRBV20-1 to TRBJ2-7, with 7 bases identical to TRBD2. Trimming cost V 3 bases and J 0 bases; bases outside gene matches: 2. The length of the CDR3 is 13 residues. In germline, CDR1 is DFQATT, CDR2 SNEGSKA (reference sequence). In DNA, the CDR3 is TGCAGTGCTAGTGGGGACTACTCCTACGAGCAGTACTTC. This codes for CSASGDYSYEQYF.

This chain connects TRBV15 to TRBJ2-1; 8 bases map to TRBD2. Germline V CDR1 and CDR2: LNHNV, YYDKDF (reference sequence). CDR3 length: 16 residues. Trimming removed 2 bases from V and 11 bases from J; junction bases left unmatched: 14. CDR3 sequence: CATSRHRGGAPPQQFF. The CDR3 region has the DNA TGTGCCACCAGCAGACATCGGGGGGGAGCGCCCCCCCAGCAGTTCTTC. The full variable domain, its missing parts supplied by reference TRBV15 and TRBJ2-1, is DAMVIQNPRYQVTQFGKPVTLSCSQTLNHNVMYWYQQKSSQAPKLLFHYYDKDFNNEADTPDNFQSRRPNTSFCFLDIRSPGLGDTAMYLCATSRHRGGAPPQQFFGPGTRLTVL.

The genes are TRBV6-6 and TRBJ2-2; 11 nucleotides align to TRBD1. J lost 9 bases, V lost 5 bases, and 14 bases had no gene match. CDR1 is MNHNY, CDR2 SVGAGI, per germline (reference sequence). This CDR3 is built from 17 residues. CDR3 loop: CASSPNAGTGGRRELFF. The CDR3 bases are TGTGCCAGCAGTCCGAACGCCGGGACAGGGGGACGCAGGGAGCTGTTTTTT.

V is TRBV19 and J is TRBJ2-5, with unresolved D. V dropped 6 bases and J dropped 5 bases, with 13 bases sitting between them. This CDR3 region has 13 residues. Germline V CDR1 and CDR2: LNHDA, SQIVND (reference sequence). As DNA, the CDR3 is TGTGCCAGTAGCACACATGGCACCGAGACCCAGTACTTC. Amino acids: CASSTHGTETQYF. Supplemented by reference TRBV19 and TRBJ2-5, the full variable domain reads DGGITQSPKYLFRKEGQNVTLSCEQNLNHDAMYWYRQDPGQGLRLIYYSQIVNDFQKGDIAEGYSVSREKKESFPLTVTSAQKNPTAFYLCASSTHGTETQYFGPGTRLLVL.

This clone came up once. The rearrangement uses TRBV7-9 and TRBJ2-7; 9 positions match TRBD2. This CDR3 has 16 amino acids. The germline V gene encodes CDR1 SEHNR and CDR2 FQNEAQ (reference sequence). Trimming removed 0 bases from V and 3 bases from J; junction bases left unmatched: 6. The CDR3 DNA reads TGTGCCAGCAGCTTAGCGCTGGTAGCGGGAGACTACGAGCAGTACTTC. Translated: CASSLALVAGDYEQYF. Based on the CDR3 plus reference TRBV7-9 and TRBJ2-7, the full variable domain is DTGVSQNPRHKITKRGQNVTFRCDPISEHNRLYWYRQTLGQGPEFLTYFQNEAQLEKSRLLSDRFSAERPKGSFSTLEIQRTEQGDSAMYLCASSLALVAGDYEQYFGPGTRLTVT.

This sequence joins TRBV30 and TRBJ1-1, with a tentative D call TRBD1 (6 bases). Germline CDR1 reads GTSNPN; CDR2 reads SVGIG (reference sequence). V was pared by 4 bases and J by 8 bases, with 11 bases between. The CDR3 consists of 11 residues. The CDR3 DNA reads TGTGCCTGGAACCTAGGGGGAGAAGCTTTCTTT. Translated: CAWNLGGEAFF. The entire variable domain, with the rest obtained from reference TRBV30 and TRBJ1-1, is as follows: SQTIHQWPATLVQPVGSPLSLECTVEGTSNPNLYWYRQAAGRGLQLLFYSVGIGQISSEVPQNLSASRPQDRQFILSSKKLLLSDSGFYLCAWNLGGEAFFGQGTRLTVV.

This clone was observed once. The V call is TRBV3-1 (or the pseudogene TRBV3-2), the J call TRBJ1-2; D may be TRBD1 (5 bases). The CDR3 is 14 amino acids. Trimming took 7 bases from V and 4 from J, leaving 16 bases between them. The germline gives CDR1 LGHDT, CDR2 YNNKEL (reference sequence). The CDR3 region is CASTSGGSGYGYTF. The CDR3 region has the DNA TGTGCCAGCACCTCGGGGGGGAGTGGCTATGGCTACACCTTC.

The V and J genes are TRBV19 and TRBJ2-5, with D perhaps TRBD2 (5 bases). This CDR3 contains 15 residues. CDR1 and CDR2 (germline): LNHDA, SQIVND (reference sequence). Trimming removed 5 bases at V and 5 bases at J, with 18 bases between. The CDR3 region is CASSPDHRPGETQYF. CDR3 bases: TGTGCCAGTAGTCCCGACCACCGACCGGGGGAGACCCAGTACTTC.

The gene calls are TRBV2 and TRBJ2-6; 8 positions agree with TRBD1. This CDR3 contains 15 residues. Per germline, CDR1 SNHLY and CDR2 FYNNEI. CDR3 sequence (DNA): TGTGGGGGACAGGAGGCCTCCCCCGGGGCCAACGTCCTGACTTTC. Translation: CGGQEASPGANVLTF.